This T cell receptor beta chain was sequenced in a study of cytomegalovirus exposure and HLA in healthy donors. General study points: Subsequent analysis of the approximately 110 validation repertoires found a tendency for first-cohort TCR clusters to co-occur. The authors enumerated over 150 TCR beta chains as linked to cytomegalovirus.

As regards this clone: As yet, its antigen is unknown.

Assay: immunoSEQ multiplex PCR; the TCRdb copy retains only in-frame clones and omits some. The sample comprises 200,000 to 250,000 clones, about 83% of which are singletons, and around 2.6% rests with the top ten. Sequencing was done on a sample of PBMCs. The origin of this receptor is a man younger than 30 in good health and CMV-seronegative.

The CDR3 region is CASSVTGLNQPQHF. CDR3 coding DNA: TGTGCCAGTAGTGTAACAGGGCTCAATCAGCCCCAGCATTTT. The rearrangement links TRBV19 to TRBJ1-5; D possibly corresponds to TRBD1 (6 bases). The germline CDR1 and CDR2 sequences are LNHDA and SQIVND (reference sequence). V was cut by 5 bases and J by 3 bases, with 11 bases left in between. The CDR3 covers 14 residues. Using reference TRBV19 and TRBJ1-5 for the parts outside the CDR3, the full variable domain is DGGITQSPKYLFRKEGQNVTLSCEQNLNHDAMYWYRQDPGQGLRLIYYSQIVNDFQKGDIAEGYSVSREKKESFPLTVTSAQKNPTAFYLCASSVTGLNQPQHFGDGTRLSIL.